The TCR beta chain under discussion was sequenced for a study of blood T cell repertoires in COVID-19. Assay used: immunoSEQ multiplex PCR; TCRdb lists only in-frame clones, some missing. The profile covers nearly 250,000 clones, with around 80% appearing a single time and about 2% taken by the ten largest. CDR1 is MDHEN and CDR2 is SYDVKM in the germline V gene. Trimming at V came to 7 bases and at J to 4 bases, leaving 16 bases not matched to a gene. The CDR3 loop spans 17 amino acids. The chain links TRBV28 to TRBJ1-5; TRBD1 matches at 7 bases. This TCR derives from a woman older than 75 with acute or convalescent COVID-19. What was sequenced was peripheral blood. CDR3 sequence (DNA): TGTGCCAGCAACCCCCCCCGAGTCGGGACAGAGAATCAGCCCCAGCATTTT. It encodes CASNPPRVGTENQPQHF.